The TCR beta chain under discussion was sequenced for a study of blood T cell repertoires in COVID-19. Repertoires were generated with immunoSEQ multiplex PCR, while TCRdb's copy carries only in-frame clones and drops some. The sample lists about 14,000 clones, approximately 73% seen once, with over 9.5% in the top ten. This clone counts as large. This CDR3 is also generated by other DNA sequences in the sample. Sequencing input: peripheral blood. This clonotype was sampled from a man aged 65 to 85 with acute or convalescent COVID-19.

The CDR3 loop is CASSPAGANVLTF. As DNA, the CDR3 is TGTGCCAGCAGCCCAGCTGGGGCCAACGTCCTGACTTTC. This rearrangement joins TRBV27 to TRBJ2-6; D gene ambiguous. V was clipped by 6 bases and J by 2 bases, with 5 bases between them. Germline-derived CDR1 and CDR2 are MNHEY and SMNVEV (reference sequence). There are 13 residues in the CDR3.